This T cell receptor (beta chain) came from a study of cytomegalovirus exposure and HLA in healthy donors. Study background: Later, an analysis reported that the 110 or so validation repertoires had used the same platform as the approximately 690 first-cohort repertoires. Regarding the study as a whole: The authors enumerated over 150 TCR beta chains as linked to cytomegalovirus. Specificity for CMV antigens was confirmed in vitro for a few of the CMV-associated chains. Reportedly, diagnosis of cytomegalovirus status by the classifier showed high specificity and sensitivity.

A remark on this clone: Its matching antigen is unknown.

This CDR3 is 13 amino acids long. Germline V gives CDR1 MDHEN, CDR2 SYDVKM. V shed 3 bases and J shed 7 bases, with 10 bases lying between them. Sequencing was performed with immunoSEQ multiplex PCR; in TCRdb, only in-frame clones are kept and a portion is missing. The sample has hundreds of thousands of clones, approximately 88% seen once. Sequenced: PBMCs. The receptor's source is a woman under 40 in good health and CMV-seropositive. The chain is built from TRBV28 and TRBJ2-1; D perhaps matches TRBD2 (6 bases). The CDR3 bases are TGTGCCAGCAGTTTCCGGGGGATAAATGAGCAGTTCTTC. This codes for CASSFRGINEQFF.